One sample yielded the 25 T cell receptor beta chains listed below, sequenced in a study of PD-L1 blockade in urothelial cancer. Only in-frame clones appear in the TCRdb table, and some are missing; sequencing was by immunoSEQ multiplex PCR. Here the sample spans approximately 100,000 clones, approximately 90% being singletons. The sequences come from PBMCs, collected around atezolizumab (anti-PD-L1) treatment. These receptors were obtained from a woman of 80 years or more with urothelial cancer.

This clone was recorded once. The chain is built from TRBV12-5 and TRBJ2-3; 8 bases are shared with TRBD2. From germline, CDR1 is LGHNT and CDR2 FRNRAP. J gave up 2 bases and V 9 bases, and 13 bases lay outside the gene matches. The CDR3 has 16 amino acids. The CDR3 DNA reads as TGTGCTAGCGGCTTGGGCGCGGGAGGCAACACAGATACGCAGTATTTT. Its protein product is CASGLGAGGNTDTQYF.

V gene TRBV7-7 combines with J gene TRBJ2-5; 8 positions match TRBD2. The CDR3 covers 15 residues. In germline, CDR1 is SSHAT, CDR2 FNYEAQ (reference sequence). V dropped 6 bases and J dropped 2; count of bases not matched to a gene: 8. The CDR3 DNA sequence: TGTGCCAGCAGTAAGGACGGGAGGGGTCAAGAGACCCAGTACTTC. As protein: CASSKDGRGQETQYF.

V is TRBV6-6 and J is TRBJ2-4; 8 bases map to TRBD2. Germline values: CDR1 MNHNY, CDR2 SVGAGI (reference sequence). J was trimmed by 6 bases and V by 5 bases; bases with no gene match: 6. The CDR3 is 14 residues long. The CDR3 region is CASSRRGLGNIQYF. The CDR3 coding sequence is TGTGCCAGCAGTCGCCGGGGACTAGGAAACATTCAGTACTTC.

This chain links TRBV7-9 with TRBJ1-4, with 7 bases identical to TRBD1. This CDR3 comprises 13 residues. The germline V gene has CDR1 SEHNR and CDR2 FQNEAQ (reference sequence). V trimming: 2 bases; J trimming: 7 bases; junction bases outside the gene matches: 1. The CDR3 coding sequence is TGTGCCAGCAGCTTATGGGACAGTGAAAAACTGTTTTTT. It translates to CASSLWDSEKLFF. Full variable domain (remainder filled in from reference TRBV7-9 and TRBJ1-4): DTGVSQNPRHKITKRGQNVTFRCDPISEHNRLYWYRQTLGQGPEFLTYFQNEAQLEKSRLLSDRFSAERPKGSFSTLEIQRTEQGDSAMYLCASSLWDSEKLFFGSGTQLSVL.

The chain combines TRBV27 with TRBJ1-4, with 7 bases that match TRBD1. CDR1 is MNHEY, CDR2 SMNVEV, per germline (reference sequence). This CDR3 spans 16 amino acids. Unmatched junction bases numbered 10, after V lost 0 bases and J lost 9 bases. This CDR3 is CASSLSADNRGKKLFF. CDR3 DNA: TGTGCCAGCAGTTTATCGGCGGACAACAGGGGAAAAAAACTGTTTTTT.

The rearrangement links TRBV27 to TRBJ2-7; possible D gene TRBD2, 6 bases. Germline-derived CDR1 and CDR2 are MNHEY and SMNVEV (reference sequence). The CDR3 runs 14 residues. The V end was cut by 3 bases, the J end by 5 bases, with 14 bases between. The CDR3 region has the DNA TGTGCCAGCAGTTTGCTCGGGACTCCAGACGAGCAGTACTTC. This gives the protein CASSLLGTPDEQYF.

J is TRBJ1-1 and V is TRBV30, with D unresolved. Trimming left V 4 bases short and J 1 base short, with 10 bases between. This CDR3 has 13 amino acids. Germline assignment: CDR1 GTSNPN and CDR2 SVGIG (reference sequence). CDR3 nucleotides: TGTGCCTGGACCTCCCCGGGGAACACTGAAGCTTTCTTT. Protein sequence: CAWTSPGNTEAFF.

The chain has TRBV5-5 and TRBJ1-1; 8 bases are shared with TRBD1. There are 15 residues in the CDR3. The ends lost 0 bases at V and 11 bases at J; junction bases unmatched: 12. Germline assignment: CDR1 SGHKS and CDR2 YYEKEE (reference sequence). CDR3 nucleotide sequence: TGTGCCAGCAGCTTGGCCTTGCTCCAGGGGGCAGAGGCTTTCTTT. Encoded protein: CASSLALLQGAEAFF.

V usage is TRBV30 and J usage is TRBJ2-5, with unresolved D. The CDR3 runs to 12 residues. CDR1 is GTSNPN, CDR2 SVGIG, per germline (reference sequence). The V gene lost 5 bases and the J gene lost 5 bases, with 12 bases spanning the gap. As DNA, the CDR3 is TGTGCCTGGTCAGGATTTTCGGAGACCCAGTACTTC. Translated, it gives CAWSGFSETQYF.

The V call is TRBV2, the J call TRBJ1-5, with a possible D match to TRBD1 (5 bases). CDR3 length: 13 residues. V dropped 5 bases and J dropped 4 bases, with 9 bases sitting between them. Germline values: CDR1 SNHLY, CDR2 FYNNEI. In nucleotides, the CDR3 is TGTGCCAGCAGTAACGACAGAAATCAGCCCCAGCATTTT. Its protein is CASSNDRNQPQHF.

The chain carries TRBV7-9 and TRBJ1-2; the D gene is possibly TRBD1 (6 bases). Per the germline V gene, CDR1 is SEHNR and CDR2 is FQNEAQ (reference sequence). The ends were cut back, 1 base at V and 1 base at J, with 10 bases in the middle. The CDR3 extends over 15 amino acids. CDR3 coding DNA: TGTGCCAGCAGCTTAGGAACAGGGCTTAACTATGGCTACACCTTC. This sequence encodes CASSLGTGLNYGYTF.

This clone came up once. The chain has TRBV5-6 and TRBJ2-3, with 9 bases that match TRBD2. The V gene's germline CDR1 is SGHDT and CDR2 YYEEEE. The trim removed 1 base at V and 5 bases at J, leaving 8 bases unmatched. CDR3 length: 16 amino acids. The CDR3 reads CASSLYGVAGVDTQYF. The CDR3 region has the DNA TGTGCCAGCAGCTTGTACGGGGTAGCGGGAGTAGATACGCAGTATTTT.

The rearrangement uses TRBV19 and TRBJ1-1, with unresolved D. The V end lost 0 bases, the J end lost 3 bases, and 5 bases lay between the germline ends. This CDR3 contains 13 residues. In germline, CDR1 is LNHDA, CDR2 SQIVND (reference sequence). The CDR3 region is CASSIDRDTEAFF. In DNA, the CDR3 is TGTGCCAGTAGTATAGATCGGGACACTGAAGCTTTCTTT.

The chain recombines TRBV5-6 with TRBJ1-1, with D perhaps TRBD1 (6 bases). Trimming removed 7 bases at V and 3 bases at J, with 13 bases between. The CDR3 loop spans 13 amino acids. CDR1 and CDR2 (germline): SGHDT, YYEEEE. CDR3 region: CASLGGVDTEAFF. The CDR3 bases are TGTGCCAGCTTAGGGGGGGTTGACACTGAAGCTTTCTTT. The whole variable domain, remainder taken from reference TRBV5-6 and TRBJ1-1, is DAGVTQSPTHLIKTRGQQVTLRCSPKSGHDTVSWYQQALGQGPQFIFQYYEEEERQRGNFPDRFSGHQFPNYSSELNVNALLLGDSALYLCASLGGVDTEAFFGQGTRLTVV.

V is TRBV6-5 and J is TRBJ1-2; perhaps TRBD1 as D (5 bases). Germline assignment: CDR1 MNHEY and CDR2 SVGAGI. V lost 6 bases to trimming and J lost 1 base, with 9 bases between them. The CDR3 totals 13 residues. CDR3 bases: TGTGCCAGCAGGACCGGGGGTAACTATGGCTACACCTTC. Translated, it gives CASRTGGNYGYTF.

The chain is built from TRBV5-5 and TRBJ1-1; TRBD1 aligns across 7 bases. The CDR3 totals 14 residues. After removal of 4 bases from V and 5 bases from J, the junction contained 8 bases not matched to a gene. CDR1 and CDR2 (germline): SGHKS, YYEKEE (reference sequence). CDR3 nucleotide sequence: TGTGCCAGCAGCAGGGACAGAGGGAGGACTGAAGCTTTCTTT. Translated, it gives CASSRDRGRTEAFF. The variable domain in full, completed from reference TRBV5-5 and TRBJ1-1, reads DAGVTQSPTHLIKTRGQQVTLRCSPISGHKSVSWYQQVLGQGPQFIFQYYEKEERGRGNFPDRFSARQFPNYSSELNVNALLLGDSALYLCASSRDRGRTEAFFGQGTRLTVV.

This clone showed up just once. The rearrangement links TRBV11-2 to TRBJ2-2, with a weak D call TRBD1 (6 bases). V dropped 6 bases and J dropped 6 bases, with 20 bases sitting between them. CDR3 size: 16 residues. Per germline, CDR1 SGHAT and CDR2 FQNNGV. CDR3 nucleotide sequence: TGTGCCAGCAGGAAAGTACAGGGTCCTACCCCCGGGGAGCTGTTTTTT. As protein: CASRKVQGPTPGELFF.

V and J are TRBV5-8 and TRBJ1-5; D gene uncertain. The V gene's germline CDR1 is SGHTS and CDR2 YDEGEE. The CDR3 has 16 residues. V lost 3 bases and J 1 base, leaving 14 bases between the germline ends. The CDR3 DNA follows: TGTGCCAGCAGCTACGGGTGGGAGGTGAGCAATCAGCCCCAGCATTTT. Its protein is CASSYGWEVSNQPQHF. Full variable domain (remainder filled in from reference TRBV5-8 and TRBJ1-5): EAGVTQSPTHLIKTRGQQATLRCSPISGHTSVYWYQQALGLGLQFLLWYDEGEERNRGNFPPRFSGRQFPNYSSELNVNALELEDSALYLCASSYGWEVSNQPQHFGDGTRLSIL.

The chain carries TRBV30 and TRBJ2-1; D is possibly TRBD2 (5 bases). Germline V gives CDR1 GTSNPN, CDR2 SVGIG (reference sequence). This CDR3 contains 12 residues. The CDR3 coding sequence is TGTGCTCTTGGACTTACCTCGCGTGAGCAGTTCTTC. The encoded protein is CALGLTSREQFF. Together with reference TRBV30 and TRBJ2-1, the CDR3 gives the full variable domain: SQTIHQWPATLVQPVGSPLSLECTVEGTSNPNLYWYRQAAGRGLQLLFYSVGIGQISSEVPQNLSASRPQDRQFILSSKKLLLSDSGFYLCALGLTSREQFFGPGTRLTVL.

V is TRBV15 and J is TRBJ1-1; possibly TRBD1 for D (6 bases). Trimming took 0 bases from V and 2 from J, leaving 7 bases between them. CDR3 size: 14 residues. CDR1 is LNHNV and CDR2 is YYDKDF in the germline V gene (reference sequence). CDR3 amino acids: CATSRDRGNTEAFF. In DNA, the CDR3 is TGTGCCACCAGCAGAGACAGGGGAAACACTGAAGCTTTCTTT.

V is TRBV19 and J is TRBJ2-1; 9 positions match TRBD1. The CDR3 consists of 15 residues. Germline trimming cut 6 bases from V and 6 bases from J; bases unmatched to any gene: 9. Germline CDR1 and CDR2: LNHDA and SQIVND (reference sequence). The DNA for the CDR3 is TGTGCCAGTAGATTGGGACAGGGAGGAACCAATGAGCAGTTCTTC. Encoded protein: CASRLGQGGTNEQFF.

This chain uses TRBV7-3 with TRBJ2-1, with 8 bases identical to TRBD2. This CDR3 has 16 amino acids. Germline CDR1 is SGHTA and CDR2 is FQGTGA. V gave up 1 base and J gave up 8 bases; unmatched junction bases: 10. The CDR3 sequence is CASSLIRREASHEQFF. CDR3 DNA sequence: TGTGCCAGCAGCTTAATTCGGCGGGAGGCCTCCCATGAGCAGTTCTTC.

A single count supports this clone. The J gene is TRBJ1-5, the V gene TRBV28; 9 positions match TRBD1. Germline-derived CDR1 and CDR2 are MDHEN and SYDVKM. After removal of 6 bases from V and 12 bases from J, the junction contained 18 bases not matched to a gene. The CDR3 spans 16 residues. CDR3 nucleotides: TGTGCCAGCAGCCCAGCCGGGACAGGGAGGGGTGAGGGCCAGCATTTT. This gives the protein CASSPAGTGRGEGQHF.

The J gene is TRBJ1-2, the V gene TRBV7-8; D unresolved. CDR1 and CDR2 from the germline V gene are SGHVS and FQNEAQ. The CDR3 is 13 amino acids. V was clipped by 5 bases and J by 7 bases, with 14 bases between them. The CDR3 here is CASSPTRGFGYTF. The CDR3 nucleotides are TGTGCCAGCAGCCCTACCCGGGGTTTTGGCTACACCTTC.

Worth noting for this clone: Other nucleotide sequences in the sample specify the same CDR3. CDR3 nucleotide sequence: TGCGCCAGCAGCCTTACTAGCGGACAAGAGACCCAGTACTTC. It is translated as CASSLTSGQETQYF. This chain links TRBV5-1 with TRBJ2-5, with 8 bases lining up with TRBD2. Trimming at V came to 4 bases and at J to 2 bases, leaving 4 bases not matched to a gene. The CDR3 is made up of 14 amino acids. Germline CDR1 SGHRS, CDR2 YFSETQ.